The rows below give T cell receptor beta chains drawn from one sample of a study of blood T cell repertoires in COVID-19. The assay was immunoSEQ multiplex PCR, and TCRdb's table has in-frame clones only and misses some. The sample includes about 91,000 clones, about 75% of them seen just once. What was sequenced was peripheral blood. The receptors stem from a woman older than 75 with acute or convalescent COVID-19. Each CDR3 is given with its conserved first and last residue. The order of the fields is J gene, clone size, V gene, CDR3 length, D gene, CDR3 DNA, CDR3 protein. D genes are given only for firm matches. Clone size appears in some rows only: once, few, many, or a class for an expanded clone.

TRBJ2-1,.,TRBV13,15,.,TGTGCCAGCAGCTTAGGACGGAGGCTTCGCAATGAGCAGTTCTTC,CASSLGRRLRNEQFF
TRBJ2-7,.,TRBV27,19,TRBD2,TGTGCCAGCAGTTTACTGGGATACGGCGGGGGGGGGTTAACCTACGAGCAGTACTTC,CASSLLGYGGGGLTYEQYF
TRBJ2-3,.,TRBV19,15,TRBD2,TGTGCCAGTAGTCCCCGGACTAGCGGGGCAGATACGCAGTATTTT,CASSPRTSGADTQYF
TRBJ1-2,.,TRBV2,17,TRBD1,TGTGCCAGCAACCCGCGGGACAGGGGGTCCGAAAGCTATGGCTACACCTTC,CASNPRDRGSESYGYTF
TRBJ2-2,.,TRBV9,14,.,TGTGCCAGCAGCGTAGGTACGAACACCGGGGAGCTGTTTTTT,CASSVGTNTGELFF
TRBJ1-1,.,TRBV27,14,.,TGTGCCAGCAGTTTAAGGAGACAGGTCCCGGTATCTTTCTTT,CASSLRRQVPVSFF
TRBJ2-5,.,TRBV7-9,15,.,TGTGCCAGCAGCTCGACGCAGGGGTACCAAGAGACCCAGTACTTC,CASSSTQGYQETQYF
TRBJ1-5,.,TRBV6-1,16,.,TGTGCCAGCAGTGAATTGGGCAGGGGTAATCATCAGCCCCAGCATTTT,CASSELGRGNHQPQHF
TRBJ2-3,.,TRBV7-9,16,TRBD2,TGTGCCAGCAGCCGTGGTGCTAGCGGGAACACAGATACGCAGTATTTT,CASSRGASGNTDTQYF
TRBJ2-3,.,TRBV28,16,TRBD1,TGTGCCAGCCCACCGTCCGGGACAGGGTCCACAGATACGCAGTATTTT,CASPPSGTGSTDTQYF
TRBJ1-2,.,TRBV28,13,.,TGTGCCAGCAGTTTTCAGGGCTTTGCCCGTCCCACCTTC,CASSFQGFARPTF
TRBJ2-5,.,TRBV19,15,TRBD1,TGTGCCAGTACCAGAGACAGGGCCGGGATCGAGACCCAGTACTTC,CASTRDRAGIETQYF
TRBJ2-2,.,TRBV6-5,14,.,TGTGCCAGCAGCGCCACAACGAACACCGGGGAGCTGTTTTTT,CASSATTNTGELFF
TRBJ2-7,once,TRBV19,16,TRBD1,TGTGCCAGTAGTCCCACGGGACAGGGGGCCGGGTACGAGCAGTACTTC,CASSPTGQGAGYEQYF
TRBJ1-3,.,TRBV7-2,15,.,TGTGCCAGCAGACAGGGTTTGCAGGGATGGTACACCATATATTTT,CASRQGLQGWYTIYF
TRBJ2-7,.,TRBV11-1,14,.,TGTGCCAGCAGCTTAGGGGAGAGGGTATACGAGCAGTACTTC,CASSLGERVYEQYF
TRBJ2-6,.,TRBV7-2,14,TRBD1,TGTGCCAGCAGTCAGGGGGCCGGGGCCAACGTCCTGACTTTC,CASSQGAGANVLTF
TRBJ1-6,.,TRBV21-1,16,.,TGTGCCAGCGGAACAGGGGGCGCAGACGATAATTCACCCCTCCACTTT,CASGTGGADDNSPLHF
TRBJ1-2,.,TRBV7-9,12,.,TGTGCCAGCAGCTTAGTCGCGGCCGGATACACCTTC,CASSLVAAGYTF
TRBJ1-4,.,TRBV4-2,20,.,TGTGCCAGCAGCCAAGCGAGGGGCTGGGGGGGCAGTTCTCCTAATGAAAAACTGTTTTTT,CASSQARGWGGSSPNEKLFF
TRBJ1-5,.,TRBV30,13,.,TGTGCCTGGACTAGGGGGTCTCTATCGCCCCAGCATTTT,CAWTRGSLSPQHF
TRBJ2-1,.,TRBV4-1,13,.,TGCGCCAGCAGCCGCCAGGATTATAATGAGCAGTTCTTC,CASSRQDYNEQFF
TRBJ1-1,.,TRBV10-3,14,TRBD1,TGTGCCACCCAGACAGGGGGCGGAGGGACTGAAGCTTTCTTT,CATQTGGGGTEAFF
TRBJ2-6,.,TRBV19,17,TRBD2,TGTGCCAGTGGGATAGTCGGCGGGAGAGCTGGGGCCAACGTCCTGACTTTC,CASGIVGGRAGANVLTF
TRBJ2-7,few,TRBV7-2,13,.,TGTGCCAGCAGGGGGCCGAGCTCCTACGAGCAGTACTTC,CASRGPSSYEQYF
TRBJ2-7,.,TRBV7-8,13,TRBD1,TGTGCCAGCAGTTCGACAGGGACCTACGAGCAGTACTTC,CASSSTGTYEQYF
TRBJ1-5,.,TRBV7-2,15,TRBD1,TGTGCCAGCAGCTTAGAGGACAGGGGAAATCAGCCCCAGCATTTT,CASSLEDRGNQPQHF
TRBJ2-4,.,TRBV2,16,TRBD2,TGTGCCAGCACCATGGGGGGGGGACTAGCCAAAAACATTCAGTACTTC,CASTMGGGLAKNIQYF
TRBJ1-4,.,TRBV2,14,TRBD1,TGTGCCAGCAGTGGGCAGGGGGCGGCGGAAAAACTGTTTTTT,CASSGQGAAEKLFF
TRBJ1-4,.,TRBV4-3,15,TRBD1,TGCGCCAGCAGCCAAGATCCAGGGGGAAATGAAAAACTGTTTTTT,CASSQDPGGNEKLFF
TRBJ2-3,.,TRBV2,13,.,TGTGCCAGCAACACAGTACCCACAGATACGCAGTATTTT,CASNTVPTDTQYF
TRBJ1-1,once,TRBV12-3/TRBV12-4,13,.,TGTGCCAGCAGTTTGCAGGGGCGTACTGAAGCTTTCTTT,CASSLQGRTEAFF
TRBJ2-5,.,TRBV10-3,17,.,TGTGCCATCAGTGCCCCCCTGAACGGGGGTGGGCAAGAGACCCAGTACTTC,CAISAPLNGGGQETQYF
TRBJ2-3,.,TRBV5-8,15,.,TGTGCCAGCAGCTTGGTATCCGGGGGGCGAGATACGCAGTATTTT,CASSLVSGGRDTQYF
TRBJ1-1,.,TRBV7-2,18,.,TGTGCCAGCAGCTTACCCCTCGACAGCGCCCTTATGAACACTGAAGCTTTCTTT,CASSLPLDSALMNTEAFF
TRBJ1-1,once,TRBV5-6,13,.,TGTGCCAGCAGCTTTTTGGCGGGGACTGAAGCTTTCTTT,CASSFLAGTEAFF
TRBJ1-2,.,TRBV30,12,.,TGTGCCTGGAGTGCCCCCTCCTATGGCTACACCTTC,CAWSAPSYGYTF
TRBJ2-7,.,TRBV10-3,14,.,TGTGCCATCAGTGAGCGGGAGTCGTCCTACGAGCAGTACTTC,CAISERESSYEQYF
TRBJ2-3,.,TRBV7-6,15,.,TGTGCCAGCAGCTTAGTTGCGGGGCACACAGATACGCAGTATTTT,CASSLVAGHTDTQYF
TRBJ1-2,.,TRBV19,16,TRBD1,TGTGCCAGCCGAGAGGTTGGGACAGGGGGCTCCGGTGGCTACACCTTC,CASREVGTGGSGGYTF
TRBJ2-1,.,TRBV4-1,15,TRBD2,TGCGCCAGCAGCCCTACTAGCGGAAGGGGCGGTGAGCAGTTCTTC,CASSPTSGRGGEQFF
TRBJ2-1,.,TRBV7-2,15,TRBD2,TGTGCCAGCAGCCCCCGTTCGGGGGGACGCAATGAGCAGTTCTTC,CASSPRSGGRNEQFF
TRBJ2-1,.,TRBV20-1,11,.,TGCAGTGCTAGTCGAGGCAATGAGCAGTTCTTC,CSASRGNEQFF
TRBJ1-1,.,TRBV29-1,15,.,TGCAGCGTTGCCCTCTTCGGGGGGGCGAACACTGAAGCTTTCTTT,CSVALFGGANTEAFF
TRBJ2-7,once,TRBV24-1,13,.,TGTGCCACCAGTGATCCTCCCGGGTACGAGCAGTACTTC,CATSDPPGYEQYF
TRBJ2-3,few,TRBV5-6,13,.,TGTGCCAGCATCGCGGAATATACAGATACGCAGTATTTT,CASIAEYTDTQYF
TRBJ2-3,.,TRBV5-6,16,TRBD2,TGTGCCAGCAGCTCTACCCTAGCGGGGGGGACAGATACGCAGTATTTT,CASSSTLAGGTDTQYF
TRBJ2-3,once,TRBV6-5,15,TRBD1,TGTGCCAGCAGCAGACAGGGGGGTCTGGCAGATACGCAGTATTTT,CASSRQGGLADTQYF
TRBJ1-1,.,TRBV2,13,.,TGTGCCAGTAGCACGGCGATGAACACTGAAGCTTTCTTT,CASSTAMNTEAFF
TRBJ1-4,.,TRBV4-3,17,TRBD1,TGCGCCAGCAGCTCGGCCTTCGGGACAGGGGCGGGTGAAAAACTGTTTTTT,CASSSAFGTGAGEKLFF
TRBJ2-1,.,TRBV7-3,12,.,TGTGCCAGCAGCTTACCGGGTTCAGGGCCGTTCTTC,CASSLPGSGPFF
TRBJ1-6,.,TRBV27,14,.,TGTGCCAGCAGTTTCAACAGGGATAATTCACCCCTCCACTTT,CASSFNRDNSPLHF
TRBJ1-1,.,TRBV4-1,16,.,TGCGCCAGCAGCCAAGATCCCCACAGGGCGAACACTGAAGCTTTCTTT,CASSQDPHRANTEAFF
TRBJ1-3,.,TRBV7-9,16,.,TGTGCCAGCAGCTTAGGGAGGGGATCGGACGGAAACACCATATATTTT,CASSLGRGSDGNTIYF
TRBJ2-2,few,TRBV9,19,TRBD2,TGTGCCAGCAGCGGATCGACTAGCGGGGGGCTGATTAACACCGGGGAGCTGTTTTTT,CASSGSTSGGLINTGELFF
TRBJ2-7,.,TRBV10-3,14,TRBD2,TGTGCCATCAGGCCGGGACTAGCGGGGGTCGAGCAGTACTTC,CAIRPGLAGVEQYF
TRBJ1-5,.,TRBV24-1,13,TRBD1,TGTGCCACCCAACAGGGGCCGAATCAGCCCCAGCATTTT,CATQQGPNQPQHF
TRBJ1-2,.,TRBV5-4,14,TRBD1,TGTGCCAGCAGCTTGACGGACAGGGACTATGGCTACACCTTC,CASSLTDRDYGYTF
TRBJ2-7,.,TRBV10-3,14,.,TGTGCCATCAGGGCCTCCGACAGGTCCTACGAGCAGTACTTC,CAIRASDRSYEQYF
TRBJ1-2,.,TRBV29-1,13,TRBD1,TGCAGCGTTGAAGTCGCCAGGGGGAATGGCTACACCTTC,CSVEVARGNGYTF